This TCR beta chain was found in a study of OX40 agonist ivuxolimab in advanced cancers. Findings and limits, study-wide: Patients who responded partially at 0.1-3.0 mg/kg showed clonal expansion ranking among the lowest. CD4+ T cells averaged fewer expanded clones than CD8+ T cells. Determination of antigen specificity was not performed for the expanded peripheral T cells.

The CDR3 is 15 amino acids. Germline V CDR1 and CDR2: SNHLY, FYNNEI. V shed 1 base and J 8 bases; nucleotides not matched to a gene: 7. On this clone: Its antigen is as yet unknown.

On cycle 4 day 1 and cycle 7 day 1, as well as at baseline, blood was sampled. Profiling relied on immunoSEQ multiplex PCR, and the TCRdb table lists in-frame clones only, not all of them. The table records 55,000 to 65,000 clones, about 91% of them present only once. The TCR was taken from an adult with an advanced solid tumor such as melanoma, head and neck, liver or kidney cancer. The J gene is TRBJ2-3, the V gene TRBV2; 9 positions match TRBD2. Sequenced material: CD4+ or CD8+ T cells sorted from blood, taken in a trial of the OX40 agonist ivuxolimab. This chain's CDR3 is CASSEGGRAFATQYF. CDR3 nucleotide sequence: TGTGCCAGCAGTGAAGGCGGGAGGGCTTTTGCTACGCAGTATTTT.